The present T cell receptor beta chain was sequenced within a study of blood T cell repertoires in COVID-19. Study at large: The samples span acute and convalescent COVID-19 from the United States, Italy and Spain. PBMCs, B-cell-depleted T cells, or T cells were the source of the cDNA or gDNA that made up the material.

Trimming cost V 4 bases and J 4 bases, with 10 bases left between them. The CDR3 covers 14 residues. The V gene's germline CDR1 is SEHNR and CDR2 FQNEAQ (reference sequence). Original handling: Reference gene primers were amplified, and this amplification served to estimate nucleated cell counts. TCRdb's table, derived via immunoSEQ multiplex PCR, lists solely in-frame clones and lacks some. The V and J calls and clone size are taken from that table; D and trimming were inferred from the DNA. Among 200,000 to 250,000 clones listed, approximately 80% were seen once. The genes are TRBV7-9 and TRBJ1-4; weak D call: TRBD1 (6 bases). Material for sequencing was PBMCs or T cells enriched from blood (not recorded which). The clonotype was recovered from a woman aged 55-75 years who had recovered from COVID-19. CDR3 sequence: CASSSGQDNEKLFF. In DNA, the CDR3 is TGTGCCAGCAGCTCGGGACAAGATAATGAAAAACTGTTTTTT.